The 20 T cell receptor beta chains reported below all come from one sample, sequenced in a study of cytomegalovirus exposure and HLA in healthy donors (dated by TCRdb to 2016 to 2017). Library construction relied on the immunoSEQ multiplex PCR assay. For the multiplex PCR, a mixture combining 60 forward primers for TCR Vbeta segments and 13 reverse primers for TCR Jbeta segments was used. The clones in this table, taken by TCRdb from immuneACCESS, are in-frame only. Not every clone is retained; where verified, under half of the shortfall comes from an unresolved V gene, and the cause of the rest is unknown. A total of approximately 180,000 clones appear in this sample, roughly 80% of them only once. Of the sample, approximately 6.7% falls within the top ten clones. The source material was PBMCs. The receptors derive from a man aged 25 to 40 in good health and CMV-seropositive.

The rearrangement links TRBV28 to TRBJ2-7; 8 bases are shared with TRBD1. Germline CDR1 reads MDHEN; CDR2 reads SYDVKM. The CDR3 contains 15 residues. Trimming cost V 2 bases and J 1 base; bases outside gene matches: 4. The CDR3 region has the DNA TGTGCCAGCAGTTTACCCCGACAGGGGTCCTACGAGCAGTACTTC. Amino acids: CASSLPRQGSYEQYF. The full variable domain, its missing parts supplied by reference TRBV28 and TRBJ2-7, is DVKVTQSSRYLVKRTGEKVFLECVQDMDHENMFWYRQDPGLGLRLIYFSYDVKMKEKGDIPEGYSVSREKKERFSLILESASTNQTSMYLCASSLPRQGSYEQYFGPGTRLTVT.

The rearrangement links TRBV7-2 to TRBJ2-7; 12 bases are a match to TRBD2. CDR1 SGHTA and CDR2 FQGNSA come from the germline V gene. V lost 5 bases and J lost 2; bases outside the gene matches: 4. This CDR3 has 15 residues. The CDR3 coding sequence is TGTGCCAGCAGCCCGTCTAGCGGGAGGGCCTACGAGCAGTACTTC. Protein sequence: CASSPSSGRAYEQYF.

The rearrangement uses TRBV5-1 and TRBJ2-7; 7 nucleotides line up with TRBD2. In germline, CDR1 is SGHRS, CDR2 YFSETQ. Trimming took 0 bases from V and 6 from J; bases not matched to a gene: 9. CDR3 length: 15 residues. This CDR3 is CASSLGPSGGREQYF. CDR3 bases: TGCGCCAGCAGCTTGGGTCCTAGCGGCGGTCGCGAGCAGTACTTC.

The chain joins TRBV29-1 to TRBJ2-3, with a tentative D call TRBD2 (6 bases). Germline CDR1 reads SQVTM; CDR2 reads ANQGSEA. The V and J ends lost 4 bases and 2 bases respectively, with 10 bases between them. This CDR3 has 13 amino acids. Written as DNA, the CDR3 is TGCAGCGTTGTTAGCGGTAACACAGATACGCAGTATTTT. Protein: CSVVSGNTDTQYF.

V and J are TRBV27 and TRBJ2-7, with TRBD1 matching 10 bases. V lost 4 bases to trimming and J lost 2 bases; unmatched junction nucleotides: 8. This CDR3 is 16 amino acids long. Germline V gene data show CDR1 as MNHEY and CDR2 as SMNVEV (reference sequence). The CDR3 reads CASSSSGTGDPYEQYF. The DNA of the CDR3 is TGTGCCAGCAGTTCCTCCGGGACAGGGGACCCCTACGAGCAGTACTTC.

The chain uses TRBV6-1 and TRBJ1-5, with D possibly matching TRBD1 (5 bases). V lost 7 bases to trimming and J lost 6 bases, with 19 bases between them. The CDR3 sequence is 15 residues long. Per germline, CDR1 MNHNS and CDR2 SASEGT. CDR3 in amino acids: CASTRGGVSGQPQHF. The CDR3 nucleotides are TGTGCCAGCACCCGGGGAGGGGTAAGTGGTCAGCCCCAGCATTTT.

The chain carries TRBV29-1 and TRBJ2-7, with D possibly being TRBD2 (7 bases). The CDR3 runs to 13 residues. Trimming removed 5 bases from V and 4 bases from J, with 15 bases in between. In germline, CDR1 is SQVTM, CDR2 ANQGSEA. The CDR3 nucleotides read TGCAGCGTTTTTTCCGGGGGGCGGTACGAGCAGTACTTC. Protein product: CSVFSGGRYEQYF.

The rearrangement uses TRBV4-1 and TRBJ2-7, with 9 bases fitting TRBD1. The CDR3 runs to 15 residues. V shed 1 base, J shed 4 bases, and the junction held 5 bases outside the gene matches. In germline, CDR1 is MGHRA, CDR2 YSYEKL. CDR3: CASSQGTGERYEQYF. CDR3 DNA: TGCGCCAGCAGCCAAGGGACAGGGGAAAGGTACGAGCAGTACTTC.

The chain employs TRBV10-3 and TRBJ2-7; D may be TRBD2 (6 bases). Germline loops: CDR1 ENHRY, CDR2 SYGVKD. V lost 0 bases to trimming and J lost 7 bases, with 13 bases between them. The CDR3 is 14 amino acids. CDR3: CAISESAGLSEQYF. The CDR3, as DNA: TGTGCCATCAGTGAGTCTGCGGGGTTGTCGGAGCAGTACTTC.

The chain links TRBV27 to TRBJ2-1; TRBD2 matches at 10 bases. V lost 8 bases and J lost 3; bases outside the gene matches: 7. CDR1 MNHEY and CDR2 SMNVEV come from the germline V gene (reference sequence). This CDR3 is built from 15 residues. The CDR3 spells CASQVAGGGYNEQFF. In DNA form, the CDR3 reads TGTGCCAGCCAGGTAGCGGGAGGTGGCTACAATGAGCAGTTCTTC.

This chain uses TRBV4-1 with TRBJ2-1, with 11 bases identical to TRBD2. The CDR3 sequence is 15 residues long. V lost 4 bases and J lost 4; bases outside the gene matches: 3. In germline, CDR1 is MGHRA, CDR2 YSYEKL. In DNA, the CDR3 is TGCGCCAGCAGCCCTAGCGGGGGGATTTACAATGAGCAGTTCTTC. This gives the protein CASSPSGGIYNEQFF.

This chain joins TRBV2 and TRBJ2-1, with 7 bases identical to TRBD2. CDR3 size: 16 residues. Germline V lookup: CDR1 SNHLY, CDR2 FYNNEI. V lost 0 bases to trimming and J lost 9 bases; unmatched junction nucleotides: 11. The CDR3 nucleotides read TGTGCCAGCAGTGAAGCAAGTGGGAGGGCCCGGGGTGAGCAGTTCTTC. Translating gives CASSEASGRARGEQFF.

This chain connects TRBV27 to TRBJ2-7; the match to TRBD1 covers 8 bases. The V gene's germline CDR1 is MNHEY and CDR2 SMNVEV (reference sequence). The CDR3 totals 16 residues. Losses at the gene ends were 6 bases for V and 5 bases for J; bases not matched to a gene: 15. CDR3 in amino acids: CASRFLGQGLDDEQYF. As DNA, the CDR3 is TGTGCCAGCAGATTTTTAGGACAGGGTTTGGATGACGAGCAGTACTTC.

The chain couples TRBV19 to TRBJ2-7; 8 bases align to TRBD1. Trimming took 6 bases from V and 6 from J; bases not matched to a gene: 13. The CDR3 has 15 amino acids. CDR1 LNHDA and CDR2 SQIVND come from the germline V gene (reference sequence). Here the CDR3 reads CASRDGQGGLGEQYF. CDR3 nucleotide sequence: TGTGCCAGTAGAGATGGACAGGGAGGATTGGGCGAGCAGTACTTC.

The V call is TRBV19, the J call TRBJ2-5, with 9 bases aligning to TRBD2. The CDR3 is 18 amino acids. CDR1 is LNHDA and CDR2 is SQIVND in the germline V gene (reference sequence). Trimming at V came to 1 base and at J to 2 bases, leaving 11 bases not matched to a gene. The CDR3, as DNA: TGTGCCAGTAGTATAGGTCGGGGGAATAGCGGGGGACAAGAGACCCAGTACTTC. Translated, it gives CASSIGRGNSGGQETQYF. Combining the CDR3 with reference TRBV19 and TRBJ2-5 gives the whole variable domain DGGITQSPKYLFRKEGQNVTLSCEQNLNHDAMYWYRQDPGQGLRLIYYSQIVNDFQKGDIAEGYSVSREKKESFPLTVTSAQKNPTAFYLCASSIGRGNSGGQETQYFGPGTRLLVL.

This clone was seen a few times. The chain employs TRBV7-3 and TRBJ2-1, with D unclear. V was trimmed by 2 bases and J by 3 bases, leaving 5 bases between them. The CDR3 has 13 amino acids. CDR1 and CDR2 (germline): SGHTA, FQGTGA. The chain's CDR3 is CASSLHSYNEQFF. As DNA, the CDR3 is TGTGCCAGCAGCTTACACAGCTACAATGAGCAGTTCTTC.

The chain carries TRBV4-3 and TRBJ2-7; the D is unclear. Germline values: CDR1 LGHNA, CDR2 YSLEER. V gave up 0 bases and J gave up 4 bases, with 13 bases separating them. The CDR3 consists of 15 residues. The CDR3 reads CASSQETAPYYEQYF. The CDR3 DNA is TGCGCCAGCAGCCAAGAAACAGCTCCCTATTACGAGCAGTACTTC.

This clone came up a few times. CDR3 amino acids: CASSIGTGNTEAFF. The CDR3 DNA is TGTGCCAGTAGTATCGGGACAGGGAACACTGAAGCTTTCTTT. The chain links TRBV19 to TRBJ1-1, with 8 positions matching TRBD1. The CDR3 has 14 residues. Germline V gives CDR1 LNHDA, CDR2 SQIVND (reference sequence). V trimming: 3 bases; J trimming: 1 base; junction bases outside the gene matches: 1.

This clone was seen a few times. The rearrangement links TRBV4-1 to TRBJ2-5; 13 bases are shared with TRBD2. This CDR3 is 16 amino acids long. Germline V gene sequence: CDR1 MGHRA, CDR2 YSYEKL. Trimming at V came to 3 bases and at J to 4 bases, leaving 5 bases not matched to a gene. This CDR3 is CASSQTSGGSSETQYF. Here the CDR3 DNA reads TGCGCCAGCAGCCAGACTAGCGGGGGGTCATCAGAGACCCAGTACTTC.

The chain uses TRBV6-5 and TRBJ2-7; 10 nucleotides line up with TRBD1. Germline CDR1 is MNHEY and CDR2 is SVGAGI. The CDR3 spans 15 residues. The V gene end was trimmed by 2 bases and the J gene end by 5 bases; junction bases not matched to a gene: 6. The CDR3 spells CASSYQDRGTDEQYF. The CDR3 nucleotides are TGTGCCAGCAGTTACCAGGACAGGGGGACGGACGAGCAGTACTTC.